This T cell receptor (beta chain) was documented in a study of molecular identifiers for immune sequencing clone quantification. On this clonotype: What it recognizes is unknown.

The CDR3 spans 13 residues. J lost 7 bases, V lost 6 bases, and 6 bases had no gene match. Library preparation followed earlier protocols using designated TCR primers. TCRdb re-derived calls from the PCR reads in MiXCR, one entry per CDR3 protein. Found here are approximately 500,000 distinct CDR3 sequences, under 30% of them singletons; the top ten hold around 0.8%. Study observations and caveats: Spiked Jurkat TCR RNA equivalent to one cell was reportedly detectable in about a million naive cells. In CMV-specific effectors, clones above 20 copies held over 99% of molecules; naive, under 1%.

The sequenced material came from naive CD8+ T cells from blood, with Jurkat cell RNA spiked in. Subset given: FACS-sorted CD8+CD4-CCR7+CD45RA+ naive T cells. The receptor was derived from a human donor in good health. Some libraries in this study had Jurkat cell RNA spiked in. The rearrangement uses TRBV12-3 or TRBV12-4 and TRBJ1-2, with TRBD1 identical over 9 bases. CDR3 protein: CASRPDRGAGYTF. The CDR3 DNA is TGTGCCAGCAGACCCGACAGGGGGGCTGGCTACACCTTC.